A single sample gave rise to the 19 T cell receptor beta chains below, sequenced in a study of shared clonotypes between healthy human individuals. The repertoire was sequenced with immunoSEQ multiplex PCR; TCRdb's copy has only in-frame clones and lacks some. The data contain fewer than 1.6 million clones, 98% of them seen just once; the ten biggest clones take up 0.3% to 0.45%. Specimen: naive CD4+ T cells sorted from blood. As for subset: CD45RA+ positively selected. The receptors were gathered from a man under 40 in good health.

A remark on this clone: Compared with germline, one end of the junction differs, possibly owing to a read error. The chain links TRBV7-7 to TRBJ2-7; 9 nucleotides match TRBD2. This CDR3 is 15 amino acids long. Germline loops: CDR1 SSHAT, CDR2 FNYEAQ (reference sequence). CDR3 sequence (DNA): TGTGCTAGCAGCCCCGGGGTAGCGGGAGTTAGCGAGCAGTACTTC. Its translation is CASSPGVAGVSEQYF.

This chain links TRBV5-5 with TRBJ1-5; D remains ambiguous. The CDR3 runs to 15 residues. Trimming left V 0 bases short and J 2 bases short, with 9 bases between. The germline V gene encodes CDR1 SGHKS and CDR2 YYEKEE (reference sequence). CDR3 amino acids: CASSLVWAGNQPQHF. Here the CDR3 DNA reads TGTGCCAGCAGCTTGGTATGGGCAGGCAATCAGCCCCAGCATTTT.

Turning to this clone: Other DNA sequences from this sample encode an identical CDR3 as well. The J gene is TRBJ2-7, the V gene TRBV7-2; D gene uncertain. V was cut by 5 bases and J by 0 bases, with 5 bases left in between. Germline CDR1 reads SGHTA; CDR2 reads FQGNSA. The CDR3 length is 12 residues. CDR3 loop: CASSPSSYEQYF. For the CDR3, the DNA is TGTGCCAGCAGCCCATCCTCCTACGAGCAGTACTTC. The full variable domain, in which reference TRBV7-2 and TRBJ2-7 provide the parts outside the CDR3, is GAGVSQSPSNKVTEKGKDVELRCDPISGHTALYWYRQSLGQGLEFLIYFQGNSAPDKSGLPSDRFSAERTGGSVSTLTIQRTQQEDSAVYLCASSPSSYEQYFGPGTRLTVT.

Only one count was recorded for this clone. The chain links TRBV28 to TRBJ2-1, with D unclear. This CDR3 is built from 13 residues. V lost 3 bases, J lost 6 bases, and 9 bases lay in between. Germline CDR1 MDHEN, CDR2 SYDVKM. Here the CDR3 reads CASSFPAGNEQFF. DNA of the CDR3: TGTGCCAGCAGTTTCCCAGCTGGCAATGAGCAGTTCTTC.

CDR3 sequence: CASSLGMANYGYTF. As DNA, the CDR3 is TGTGCCAGCAGCTTGGGGATGGCGAACTATGGCTACACCTTC. V and J are TRBV7-9 and TRBJ1-2; no firm D call. The CDR3 runs to 14 residues. CDR1 and CDR2 from the germline V gene are SEHNR and FQNEAQ (reference sequence). V shed 3 bases and J shed 2 bases, with 10 bases lying between them.

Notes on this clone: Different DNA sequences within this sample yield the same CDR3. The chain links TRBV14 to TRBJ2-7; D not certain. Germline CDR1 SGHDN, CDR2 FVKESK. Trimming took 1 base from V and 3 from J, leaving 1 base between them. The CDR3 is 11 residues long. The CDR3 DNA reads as TGTGCCAGCAGCCAAGTCTACGAGCAGTACTTC. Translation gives CASSQVYEQYF.

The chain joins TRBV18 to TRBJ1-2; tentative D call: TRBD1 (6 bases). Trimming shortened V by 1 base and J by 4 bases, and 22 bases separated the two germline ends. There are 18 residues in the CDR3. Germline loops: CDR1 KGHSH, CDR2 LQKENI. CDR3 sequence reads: CASSPRALSLRGVYGYTF. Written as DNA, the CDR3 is TGTGCCAGCTCACCACGGGCCCTAAGCCTCAGGGGAGTCTATGGCTACACCTTC.

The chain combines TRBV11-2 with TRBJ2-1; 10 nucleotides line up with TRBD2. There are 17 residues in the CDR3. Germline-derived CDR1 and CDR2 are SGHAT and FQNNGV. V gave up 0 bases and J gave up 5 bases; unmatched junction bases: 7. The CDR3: CASSLDRITSGNNEQFF. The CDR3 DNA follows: TGTGCCAGCAGCTTAGATCGTATCACTAGCGGGAACAATGAGCAGTTCTTC.

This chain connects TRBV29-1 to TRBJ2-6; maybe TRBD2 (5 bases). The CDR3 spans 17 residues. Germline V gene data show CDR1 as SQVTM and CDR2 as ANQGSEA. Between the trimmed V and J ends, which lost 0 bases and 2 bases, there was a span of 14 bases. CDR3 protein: CSVEEGSRETGANVLTF. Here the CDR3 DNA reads TGCAGCGTTGAAGAGGGCTCGAGGGAGACTGGGGCCAACGTCCTGACTTTC.

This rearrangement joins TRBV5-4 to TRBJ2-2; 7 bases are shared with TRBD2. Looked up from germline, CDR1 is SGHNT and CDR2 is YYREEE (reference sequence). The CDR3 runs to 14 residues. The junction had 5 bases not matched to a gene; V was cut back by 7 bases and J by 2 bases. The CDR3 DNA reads TGTGCCAGCTCCTGGGGGGGAAACACCGGGGAGCTGTTTTTT. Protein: CASSWGGNTGELFF. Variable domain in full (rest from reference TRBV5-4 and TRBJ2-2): ETGVTQSPTHLIKTRGQQVTLRCSSQSGHNTVSWYQQALGQGPQFIFQYYREEENGRGNFPPRFSGLQFPNYSSELNVNALELDDSALYLCASSWGGNTGELFFGEGSRLTVL.

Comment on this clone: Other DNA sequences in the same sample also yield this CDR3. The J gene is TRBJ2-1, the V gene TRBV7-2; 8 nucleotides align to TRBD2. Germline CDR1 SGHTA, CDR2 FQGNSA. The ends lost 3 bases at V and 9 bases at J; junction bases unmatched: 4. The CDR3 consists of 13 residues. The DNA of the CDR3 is TGTGCCAGCAGCTTGGGGCTAGCGGGTGAGCAGTTCTTC. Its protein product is CASSLGLAGEQFF.

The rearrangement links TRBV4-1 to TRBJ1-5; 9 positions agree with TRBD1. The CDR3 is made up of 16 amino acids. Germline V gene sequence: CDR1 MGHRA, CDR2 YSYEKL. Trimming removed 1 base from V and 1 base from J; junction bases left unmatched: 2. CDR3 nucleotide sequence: TGCGCCAGCAGCCAAGGACAGGGGGGGAGCAATCAGCCCCAGCATTTT. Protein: CASSQGQGGSNQPQHF.

CDR3 loop: CASSRSRGSENEQFF. The CDR3 coding sequence is TGCGCCAGCAGCAGATCTAGAGGTTCAGAGAATGAGCAGTTCTTC. The V call is TRBV5-1, the J call TRBJ2-1; no clear D. The germline V gene encodes CDR1 SGHRS and CDR2 YFSETQ. Trimming left V 4 bases short and J 7 bases short, with 18 bases between. The CDR3 runs to 15 residues.

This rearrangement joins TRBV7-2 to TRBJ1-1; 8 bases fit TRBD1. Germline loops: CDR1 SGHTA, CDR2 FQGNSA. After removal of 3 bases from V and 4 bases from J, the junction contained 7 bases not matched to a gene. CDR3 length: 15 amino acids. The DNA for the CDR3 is TGTGCCAGCAGCTTGGGGCAGGGGGCGAGCACTGAAGCTTTCTTT. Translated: CASSLGQGASTEAFF.

The CDR3 DNA is TGTGCCAGCAGTTTACAGGGGGCGGATAATCAGCCCCAGCATTTT. This gives the protein CASSLQGADNQPQHF. This chain uses TRBV27 with TRBJ1-5; 8 nucleotides agree with TRBD1. V gave up 2 bases and J gave up 4 bases; unmatched junction bases: 4. The CDR3 consists of 15 residues. Per germline, CDR1 MNHEY and CDR2 SMNVEV (reference sequence).

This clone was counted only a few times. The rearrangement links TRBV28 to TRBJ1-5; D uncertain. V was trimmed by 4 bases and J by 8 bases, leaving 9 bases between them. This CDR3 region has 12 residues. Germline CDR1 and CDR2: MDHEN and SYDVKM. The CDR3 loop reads CASSSGPEPQHF. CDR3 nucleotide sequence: TGTGCCAGCAGTTCCGGTCCTGAGCCCCAGCATTTT.

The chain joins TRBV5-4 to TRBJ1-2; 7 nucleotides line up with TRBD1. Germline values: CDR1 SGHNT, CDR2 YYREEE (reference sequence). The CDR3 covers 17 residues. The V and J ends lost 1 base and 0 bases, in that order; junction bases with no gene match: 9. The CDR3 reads CASSLIGGAGSNYGYTF. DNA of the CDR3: TGTGCCAGCAGCTTGATAGGGGGCGCCGGGTCTAACTATGGCTACACCTTC.

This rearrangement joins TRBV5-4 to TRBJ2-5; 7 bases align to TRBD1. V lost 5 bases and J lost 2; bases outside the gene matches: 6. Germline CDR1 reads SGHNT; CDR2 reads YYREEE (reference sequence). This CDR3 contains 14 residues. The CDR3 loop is CASSRPGQQETQYF. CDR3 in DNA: TGTGCCAGCAGTCGTCCGGGACAGCAAGAGACCCAGTACTTC.

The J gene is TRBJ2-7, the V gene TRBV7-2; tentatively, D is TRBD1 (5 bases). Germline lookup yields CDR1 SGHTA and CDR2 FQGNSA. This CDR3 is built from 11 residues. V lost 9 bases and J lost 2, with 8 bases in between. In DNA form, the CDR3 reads TGTGCCAGTCAGGGTGCCTACGAGCAGTACTTC. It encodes CASQGAYEQYF.